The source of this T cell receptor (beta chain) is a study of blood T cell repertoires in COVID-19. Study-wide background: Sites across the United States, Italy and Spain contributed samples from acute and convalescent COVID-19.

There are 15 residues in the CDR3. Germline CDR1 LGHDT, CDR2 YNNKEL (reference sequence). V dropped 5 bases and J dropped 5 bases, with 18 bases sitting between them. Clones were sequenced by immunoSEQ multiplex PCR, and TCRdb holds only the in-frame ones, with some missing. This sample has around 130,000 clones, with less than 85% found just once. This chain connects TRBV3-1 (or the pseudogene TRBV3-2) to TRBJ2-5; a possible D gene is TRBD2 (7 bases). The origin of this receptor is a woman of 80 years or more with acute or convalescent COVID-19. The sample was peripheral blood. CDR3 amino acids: CASSWMGGRRETQYF. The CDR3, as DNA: TGTGCCAGCAGCTGGATGGGGGGGCGCCGTGAGACCCAGTACTTC.